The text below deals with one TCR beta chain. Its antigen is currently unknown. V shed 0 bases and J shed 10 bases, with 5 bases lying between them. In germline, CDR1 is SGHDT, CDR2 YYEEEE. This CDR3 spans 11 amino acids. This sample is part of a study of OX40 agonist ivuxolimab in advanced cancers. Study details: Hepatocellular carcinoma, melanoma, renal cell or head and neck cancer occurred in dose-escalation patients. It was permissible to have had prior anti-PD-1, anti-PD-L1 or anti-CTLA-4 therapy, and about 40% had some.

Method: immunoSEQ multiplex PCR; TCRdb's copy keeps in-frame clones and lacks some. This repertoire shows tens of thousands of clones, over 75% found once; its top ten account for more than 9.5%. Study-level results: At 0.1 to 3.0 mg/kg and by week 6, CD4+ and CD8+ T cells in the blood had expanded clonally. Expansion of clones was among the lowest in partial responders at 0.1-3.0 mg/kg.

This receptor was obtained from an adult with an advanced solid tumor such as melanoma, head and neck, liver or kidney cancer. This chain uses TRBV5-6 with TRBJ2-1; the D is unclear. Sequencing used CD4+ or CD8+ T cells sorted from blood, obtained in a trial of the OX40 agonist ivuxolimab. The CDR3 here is CASSLALEQFF. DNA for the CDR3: TGTGCCAGCAGCTTGGCTCTAGAGCAGTTCTTC. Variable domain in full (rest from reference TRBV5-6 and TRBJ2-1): DAGVTQSPTHLIKTRGQQVTLRCSPKSGHDTVSWYQQALGQGPQFIFQYYEEEERQRGNFPDRFSGHQFPNYSSELNVNALLLGDSALYLCASSLALEQFFGPGTRLTVL.